The sequence of this T cell receptor (beta chain) was determined in a study of regulatory T cells in long-lasting Graves disease. V shed 3 bases and J shed 2 bases, with 5 bases lying between them. CDR3 length equals 13 residues. Building the TCR beta libraries relied on iRepertoire HTBI primers, and CDR3 regions underwent Arm-PCR. A single record per CDR3 protein comes from TCRdb applying MiXCR to the multiplex PCR reads. The table has about 400,000 distinct CDR3 sequences, roughly 15% seen once. Time point described: newly diagnosed GD, antithyroid drugs for less than 3 months. PBMC-derived RNA was used for the TCR library. This clonotype has at least ten counts. The same sample was also used in a study of T cells in Graves' hyperthyroidism and ophthalmopathy. That source notes: No ophthalmopathy progression within 18 months constituted stable Graves' hyperthyroidism.

Sample: peripheral blood mononuclear cells (PBMCs), taken at new diagnosis, from a patient treated with antithyroid drugs. The gene calls are TRBV12-3 or TRBV12-4 and TRBJ2-1; D remains ambiguous. This TCR derives from a woman in her 40s with Graves disease. CDR3 region: CASSFRTYNEQFF. In DNA form, the CDR3 reads TGTGCCAGCAGTTTTAGGACCTACAATGAGCAGTTCTTC.